The 7 T cell receptor beta chains presented below share a single source sample, sequenced in a study of persistence of HIV-infected CD4 T cells (dated by TCRdb to about 2020). The meaning of the sample's treatment or condition label: suppressive antiretroviral therapy. Lysates of CMV-infected fibroblasts at about 9.5 ug/mL were used to stimulate the cells. Responding CD4+ T cells were sorted by upregulation of both CD40 ligand and CD69. For these receptors, no antigen is known. TCRbeta repertoires were sequenced from genomic DNA with the immunoSEQ hsTCRB assay version 4 in survey mode. In its TCRdb copy, this immuneACCESS table keeps in-frame sequences only and misses some clones. Where compared with another copy, unresolved V genes explain less than half of these, and the others have no known cause. The sample yields under 20,000 clones; around three fifths were counted once. 7% to 10% of the sample is in the top ten clones.

This sample comprised CD4+ T cells sorted from PBMCs after 18-hour stimulation, obtained from a patient who received antiretroviral therapy. Per the publication, the cell subset or site label means: CD40L+CD69+ CD4 T cells responding to CMV lysate. The receptors were gathered from an adult woman with HIV who was CMV-seropositive.

The genes are TRBV29-1 and TRBJ1-2, with no clear D. Germline loops: CDR1 SQVTM, CDR2 ANQGSEA. V was pared by 4 bases and J by 8 bases, with 11 bases between. The length of the CDR3 is 11 residues. The CDR3 region is CSVGTSRGYTF. CDR3 DNA sequence: TGCAGCGTTGGGACTTCGCGGGGCTACACCTTC.

The chain has TRBV5-8 and TRBJ2-1; 13 bases match TRBD2. Germline-derived CDR1 and CDR2 are SGHTS and YDEGEE. The V and J ends lost 0 bases and 4 bases, in that order; junction bases with no gene match: 7. The CDR3 is 18 amino acids. CDR3 residues: CASSLGTSGGVKYNEQFF. For the CDR3, the DNA is TGTGCCAGCAGCTTGGGTACTAGCGGGGGGGTCAAGTACAATGAGCAGTTCTTC.

The V call is TRBV29-1, the J call TRBJ1-1, with D possibly matching TRBD1 (5 bases). V was cut by 4 bases and J by 4 bases, with 13 bases left in between. In germline, CDR1 is SQVTM, CDR2 ANQGSEA. This CDR3 is 13 amino acids long. The CDR3, as DNA: TGCAGCGTTGGGGTCAGGGATGGCACTGAAGCTTTCTTT. It translates to CSVGVRDGTEAFF.

The V and J genes are TRBV27 and TRBJ1-3; D is undetermined. V was trimmed by 4 bases and J by 2 bases, leaving 3 bases between them. Per germline, CDR1 MNHEY and CDR2 SMNVEV (reference sequence). The CDR3 length is 12 residues. CDR3 sequence reads: CASSSPGNTIYF. CDR3 nucleotides: TGTGCCAGCAGTTCCCCTGGAAACACCATATATTTT.

V and J are TRBV10-3 and TRBJ2-7, with unresolved D. Trimming pared 2 bases from V and 3 bases from J, leaving 11 bases between. CDR1 is ENHRY and CDR2 is SYGVKD in the germline V gene. This CDR3 has 14 residues. CDR3 DNA sequence: TGTGCCATCAGTGAGACTCTAGTAGGCTACGAGCAGTACTTC. This translates into CAISETLVGYEQYF.

The J gene is TRBJ2-7, the V gene TRBV20-1, with no clear D. The CDR3 runs to 11 residues. Germline CDR1 reads DFQATT; CDR2 reads SNEGSKA (reference sequence). Trimming removed 1 base from V and 3 bases from J, with 4 bases in between. The CDR3 here is CSARGGYEQYF. CDR3 DNA sequence: TGCAGTGCTAGAGGGGGCTACGAGCAGTACTTC.

This clone was recorded once. The chain employs TRBV10-3 and TRBJ1-4; maybe TRBD1 (5 bases). Per germline, CDR1 ENHRY and CDR2 SYGVKD. The CDR3 spans 15 residues. Trimming removed 6 bases at V and 4 bases at J, with 15 bases between. CDR3 loop: CAISGGAALNEKLFF. CDR3 DNA: TGTGCCATCAGCGGTGGGGCAGCCCTTAATGAAAAACTGTTTTTT.